This TCR beta chain was sequenced for a study of naive and memory T cell subsets (dated 2017 in TCRdb). For the wider study: The figure summarizing these samples reported 10 blood donors, 7 tuberculin skin test biopsies and 3 saline control biopsies. PCR2 was typically a SYBR Green qPCR stopped at a set threshold; low-input samples could instead use end-point PCR (around 6 cycles). Broad study findings and their caveats: The RNA-based method was acknowledged as potentially sensitive to TCR transcript changes with T cell activation and differentiation.

Library generation was performed with 5' RACE. Four rounds of PCR, run with the SP2 primer together with nested alpha and beta constant region primers, were used to amplify the ligated cDNA. For the blood and skin samples, TCR RNA was reverse transcribed with SuperScript IV using primers for the alpha and beta constant regions. Using T4 RNA ligase 1, an oligonucleotide carrying both the Illumina SP2 primer and a UMI was ligated onto the 3' end of the cDNA. To prevent hairpin formation, the 12-nucleotide UMI was made up of two random hexamers with an eight-base spacer between them. From the second PCR onward, the TCR alpha and beta chain libraries were handled separately, and dual indexing was used for multiplexing. After pooling, the indexed libraries were analyzed by capillary electrophoresis and sequenced on either an Illumina MiSeq or NextSeq. Libraries were spiked with PhiX DNA at roughly 4.5-7% so that base diversity was increased and cluster recognition was improved. From the authors' description of their analysis: Demultiplexor extracted UMIs from read 2, combined them with read 1 TCR sequence, and split reads by sample indices. Decombinator identified V and J genes and V-J junctions, assigning each TCR a five-part identifier including V and J deletions. Collapsinator relied on UMIs to correct both sequencing errors and PCR amplification heterogeneity, producing a UMI-based abundance for each TCR. CDR3Translator turned identifiers into nucleotide sequence, translated that sequence into amino acids, and pulled out CDR3 regions based on terminal motifs. After normalization to the amount of input RNA, the error-corrected alpha and beta TCR counts from blood and from skin were compared. TCRdb ran its own pipeline on the public reads, namely fastp trimming at Q25 and MiXCR clone calling, and kept in-frame beta chains. Rows are combined by CDR3 protein, so each entry shows the most common genes and DNA. V and J calls and clone size were set by TCRdb, not the authors. The sample table shows tens of thousands of distinct CDR3 sequences, and under 8.5% are seen once. The ten most abundant clones make up more than 9.5% of the sample.

Here V drops 7 bases and J drops 6 bases, and the junction holds 17 bases not matched to any gene. The CDR3 numbers 17 residues from cysteine through phenylalanine. The read is trimmed to its CDR3 DNA, 51 bases read in frame from base 1. The CDR1 and CDR2 encoded by the germline V gene (reference sequence) are MNHEY and SMNVEV. A robust, sensitive protocol for the amplification, sequencing and analysis of TCRs was described in the study, in which 3' ligation of a UMI-containing oligonucleotide to TCR cDNA was used. Whole blood analysis involved drawing 2 to 2.5 ml of peripheral blood from adult healthy volunteers into Tempus tubes and then extracting RNA following the manufacturer's instructions. Total RNA, without cell sorting, was DNase treated with RQ1 DNase before reverse transcription, targeting roughly 1 to 1,100 ng input. Libraries were prepared from skin biopsies and whole blood to test how robust the pipeline was in samples where T cells are a minority population.

A word on this clonotype: Its antigen is currently not known. The sample holds no much larger clone one base away, and base qualities are not on file.

The V and J genes are TRBV27 and TRBJ1-2; 10 central nucleotides agree with TRBD1. The receptor was isolated from a male donor in good health. The DNA sequence is TGTGCCAGCACCCCATTGACAGGGGGCCTGGGTTTGAATGGCTACACCTTC. It is translated as CASTPLTGGLGLNGYTF.